Below, 20 T cell receptor beta chains from the same sample are listed, as sequenced in a study of cytomegalovirus exposure and HLA in healthy donors. TCRdb's copy holds only in-frame clones and misses some; the assay was immunoSEQ multiplex PCR. The repertoire holds about 160,000 clones, around 82% seen once, with about a tenth in the top ten. Sequencing used PBMCs. These receptors were obtained from a man younger than 40 in good health and CMV-seropositive.

This clone has just a few counts. The chain combines TRBV7-8 with TRBJ2-7; a weak D match, TRBD1 (5 bases). The CDR3 is made up of 16 amino acids. The V end was cut by 4 bases, the J end by 2 bases, with 18 bases between. Looked up from germline, CDR1 is SGHVS and CDR2 is FQNEAQ. The CDR3 region has the DNA TGTGCCAGCAGCTCACCTAGACGGTTGGGGCCCTACGAGCAGTACTTC. The encoded protein is CASSSPRRLGPYEQYF.

V is TRBV9 and J is TRBJ1-1; 7 bases line up with TRBD1. This CDR3 has 13 amino acids. Germline V lookup: CDR1 SGDLS, CDR2 YYNGEE. Trimming at V came to 5 bases and at J to 6 bases, leaving 7 bases not matched to a gene. CDR3 nucleotides: TGTGCCAGCAGTCTAACAGGGGCCCCTGAAGCTTTCTTT. Its translation is CASSLTGAPEAFF.

The chain joins TRBV2 to TRBJ2-7; 8 positions match TRBD2. The germline CDR1 and CDR2 sequences are SNHLY and FYNNEI. The ends lost 5 bases at V and 4 bases at J; junction bases unmatched: 13. The CDR3 has 16 amino acids. CDR3 protein: CASSKLAAGLLYEQYF. DNA for the CDR3: TGTGCCAGCAGTAAACTAGCGGCCGGGCTTTTATACGAGCAGTACTTC. Full variable domain (rest looked up from reference TRBV2 and TRBJ2-7): EPEVTQTPSHQVTQMGQEVILRCVPISNHLYFYWYRQILGQKVEFLVSFYNNEISEKSEIFDDQFSVERPDGSNFTLKIRSTKLEDSAMYFCASSKLAAGLLYEQYFGPGTRLTVT.

V is TRBV5-1 and J is TRBJ1-5, with D possibly matching TRBD1 (6 bases). The V gene lost 1 base and the J gene lost 5 bases, with 10 bases spanning the gap. Germline V gives CDR1 SGHRS, CDR2 YFSETQ. The CDR3 has 14 residues. CDR3 DNA: TGCGCCAGCAGCTTGAGAGGGGGAGATCAGCCCCAGCATTTT. Translated, it gives CASSLRGGDQPQHF.

The gene calls are TRBV4-1 and TRBJ1-5; TRBD1 matches at 11 bases. Germline V gene lookup returns CDR1 MGHRA and CDR2 YSYEKL. V trimming: 4 bases; J trimming: 1 base; junction bases outside the gene matches: 9. This CDR3 is built from 18 residues. The CDR3 nucleotides are TGCGCCAGCAGCCCCCGGGACAGGGGGAGCAGGAGCAATCAGCCCCAGCATTTT. It is translated as CASSPRDRGSRSNQPQHF.

This clone was seen ten or more times. The V call is TRBV2, the J call TRBJ1-2; TRBD1 matches 9 bases. Looked up from germline, CDR1 is SNHLY and CDR2 is FYNNEI. The V segment lost 6 bases and the J segment 2 bases; nucleotides outside the gene matches: 10. This CDR3 comprises 16 residues. The CDR3 sequence is CASRGGTGYKNYGYTF. CDR3 coding DNA: TGTGCCAGCAGGGGGGGGACAGGGTACAAGAACTATGGCTACACCTTC.

The V call is TRBV18, the J call TRBJ1-2; 11 nucleotides line up with TRBD1. The germline CDR1 and CDR2 sequences are KGHSH and LQKENI. J gave up 7 bases and V 4 bases, and 8 bases lay outside the gene matches. The CDR3 is 15 amino acids. The CDR3 reads CASSLLDRGRLGYTF. The CDR3 DNA sequence: TGTGCCAGCTCACTCCTGGACAGGGGGCGCCTTGGCTACACCTTC. Based on the CDR3 plus reference TRBV18 and TRBJ1-2, the full variable domain is NAGVMQNPRHLVRRRGQEARLRCSPMKGHSHVYWYRQLPEEGLKFMVYLQKENIIDESGMPKERFSAEFPKEGPSILRIQQVVRGDSAAYFCASSLLDRGRLGYTFGSGTRLTVV.

The V gene is TRBV19, the J gene TRBJ1-5, with D tentatively TRBD1 (6 bases). V lost 3 bases and J 8 bases, leaving 17 bases between the germline ends. Germline V gene lookup returns CDR1 LNHDA and CDR2 SQIVND (reference sequence). The CDR3 has 15 amino acids. The CDR3: CASSINREIREPQHF. The CDR3 nucleotides read TGTGCCAGTAGTATTAACAGGGAGATCCGGGAGCCCCAGCATTTT.

This chain uses TRBV28 with TRBJ1-1; TRBD1 aligns across 9 bases. Germline assignment: CDR1 MDHEN and CDR2 SYDVKM. Germline trimming cut 5 bases from V and 7 bases from J; bases unmatched to any gene: 5. This CDR3 comprises 13 residues. The CDR3 loop is CASSPGQGIEAFF. The DNA of the CDR3 is TGTGCCAGCAGTCCCGGACAGGGGATTGAAGCTTTCTTT.

The rearrangement joins TRBV28 to TRBJ1-1, with D unresolved. The CDR3 length is 13 residues. Trimming stripped 7 bases from V and 7 bases from J, with 16 bases between. Germline CDR1 reads MDHEN; CDR2 reads SYDVKM. The CDR3 protein is CASTFRGWVEAFF. Here the CDR3 DNA reads TGTGCCAGCACCTTTCGGGGTTGGGTTGAAGCTTTCTTT.

The chain has TRBV11-2 and TRBJ2-5; 8 bases are shared with TRBD2. V shed 5 bases and J 6 bases; nucleotides not matched to a gene: 14. The CDR3 contains 16 residues. The germline gives CDR1 SGHAT, CDR2 FQNNGV. CDR3 sequence reads: CASSPSFREGWKTQYF. CDR3 bases: TGTGCCAGCAGCCCCTCCTTCCGGGAGGGCTGGAAGACCCAGTACTTC.

The chain uses TRBV7-9 and TRBJ2-7, with D perhaps TRBD2 (5 bases). This CDR3 spans 15 amino acids. V gave up 3 bases and J gave up 1 base, with 13 bases separating them. Germline V gene sequence: CDR1 SEHNR, CDR2 FQNEAQ (reference sequence). The CDR3 DNA follows: TGTGCCAGCAGCTTGCTGGGGAGTACATCCTACGAGCAGTACTTC. This gives the protein CASSLLGSTSYEQYF.

The V gene is TRBV2, the J gene TRBJ2-4; 8 nucleotides align to TRBD2. CDR1 is SNHLY, CDR2 FYNNEI, per germline. V gave up 1 base and J gave up 8 bases; unmatched junction bases: 7. CDR3 length: 15 residues. Here the CDR3 reads CASSEDRGGRDIQYF. The CDR3 DNA reads TGTGCCAGCAGTGAAGATCGGGGGGGCCGTGACATTCAGTACTTC.

The chain couples TRBV27 to TRBJ1-1; D ambiguous. The CDR3 totals 15 residues. Germline CDR1 is MNHEY and CDR2 is SMNVEV (reference sequence). Trimming stripped 5 bases from V and 5 bases from J, with 18 bases between. The CDR3 loop reads CASSPTDFLGTEAFF. Here the CDR3 DNA reads TGTGCCAGCAGTCCCACGGACTTCTTGGGGACTGAAGCTTTCTTT.

The rearrangement uses TRBV11-2 and TRBJ1-2; D is unclear. V gave up 0 bases and J gave up 0 bases, with 8 bases separating them. The CDR3 has 15 residues. Germline values: CDR1 SGHAT, CDR2 FQNNGV. CDR3 sequence reads: CASSLDFPANYGYTF. In DNA, the CDR3 is TGTGCCAGCAGCTTAGATTTTCCGGCTAACTATGGCTACACCTTC.

The chain combines TRBV6-6 with TRBJ2-5; perhaps TRBD2 as D (6 bases). The germline V and J ends were trimmed by 6 bases and 2 bases, with 13 bases remaining between them. The germline CDR1 and CDR2 sequences are MNHNY and SVGAGI (reference sequence). This CDR3 is built from 14 residues. This chain's CDR3 is CASREGRHQETQYF. Here the CDR3 DNA reads TGTGCCAGCAGGGAGGGGCGGCATCAAGAGACCCAGTACTTC.

The genes are TRBV7-8 and TRBJ2-7; D is perhaps TRBD2 (5 bases). Germline V gene lookup returns CDR1 SGHVS and CDR2 FQNEAQ. V was pared by 0 bases and J by 0 bases, with 21 bases between. This CDR3 has 19 amino acids. CDR3 in amino acids: CASSLAWGKAETSSYEQYF. The DNA of the CDR3 is TGTGCCAGCAGCTTAGCGTGGGGAAAAGCGGAGACGAGCTCCTACGAGCAGTACTTC.

The genes are TRBV10-1 and TRBJ2-5; 9 positions agree with TRBD2. Trimming took 4 bases from V and 5 from J; bases not matched to a gene: 8. The CDR3 totals 15 residues. In germline, CDR1 is WNHNN, CDR2 SYGVQD (reference sequence). The CDR3 bases are TGCGCCAGCAGTGCCGCTAGCGGGACGGGGGAGACCCAGTACTTC. Protein: CASSAASGTGETQYF.

The chain has TRBV30 and TRBJ1-1; 7 bases fit TRBD1. The germline CDR1 and CDR2 sequences are GTSNPN and SVGIG (reference sequence). V shed 0 bases, J shed 1 base, and the junction held 5 bases outside the gene matches. This CDR3 is built from 15 residues. CDR3 bases: TGTGCCTGGAGTGTCGGACAGGTCTCGAACACTGAAGCTTTCTTT. Its protein product is CAWSVGQVSNTEAFF.

The rearrangement joins TRBV9 to TRBJ2-7, with a tentative D call TRBD1 (5 bases). The germline CDR1 and CDR2 sequences are SGDLS and YYNGEE. V lost 0 bases to trimming and J lost 1 base, with 11 bases between them. The CDR3 is made up of 15 amino acids. The CDR3 spells CASSVEQGGSYEQYF. The CDR3 DNA sequence: TGTGCCAGCAGCGTAGAGCAGGGTGGATCCTACGAGCAGTACTTC.